These T cell receptor beta chains were read from a single sample in a study of T cell repertoires in cytomegalovirus infection. TCRdb reprocessed the reads via MiXCR and lists one record per CDR3 protein. The sample records 110,000 or so distinct CDR3 sequences, about 30% being singletons. No antigen has been identified for these receptors. Sequences were derived from CD8+ T cells from cultured PBMCs, sampled from culture after CMV antigen stimulation. These receptors all come from a human donor in good health (CMV status not recorded). Some clones in this sample may be carry-over from other donors' samples. Both conserved end residues are part of each CDR3. A D gene is named only where the DNA matches it firmly. Clone sizes are given selectively: once, few, many, or a class where the clone is expanded.

d_call,clone_size,j_call,v_call,cdr3_aa,cdr3_nt
.,.,TRBJ2-7,TRBV7-9,CASSARTEYEQYF,TGTGCCAGCAGCGCCCGGACAGAGTACGAGCAGTACTTC
TRBD1,.,TRBJ1-1,TRBV4-1,CSSSLLDRVGAFF,TGTTCCAGCAGCCTATTGGACAGGGTGGGAGCTTTCTTT
.,many,TRBJ2-7,TRBV7-8,CAVGRQGGDYGEQYF,TGTGCGGTTGGACGACAGGGTGGGGACTATGGCGAGCAGTACTTC
TRBD1,.,TRBJ2-1,TRBV19,CASSTGQGVDEQFF,TGTGCCAGTAGTACGGGACAGGGGGTGGATGAGCAGTTCTTC
TRBD1,few,TRBJ1-1,TRBV19,CASRRQGVGEAFF,TGTGCCAGTAGAAGACAGGGAGTCGGAGAAGCTTTCTTT
TRBD1,few,TRBJ1-1,TRBV7-2,CASSHEQGVYTEAFF,TGTGCCAGCAGCCACGAGCAGGGGGTTTACACTGAAGCTTTCTTT
TRBD2,few,TRBJ2-3,TRBV24-1,CATSESGGVTSTDTQYF,TGTGCCACCAGTGAGAGCGGGGGAGTTACTAGCACAGATACGCAGTATTTT
TRBD2,.,TRBJ2-3,TRBV20-1,CSANLAGGADTQYF,TGCAGTGCTAACCTAGCGGGGGGGGCAGATACGCAGTATTTT
.,.,TRBJ1-2,TRBV29-1,CSVAGYGYTF,TGCAGCGTTGCAGGGTATGGCTACACCTTC
TRBD1,few,TRBJ2-2,TRBV11-2,CASSLGQGHTGELFF,TGTGCCAGCAGCTTGGGACAGGGCCACACCGGGGAGCTGTTTTTT
.,.,TRBJ1-5,TRBV9,CASSSEGSNQPQHF,TGTGCCAGCAGCTCCGAGGGAAGCAATCAGCCCCAGCATTTT
TRBD1,.,TRBJ1-1,TRBV7-2,CASSFRDREAFF,TGTGCCAGCAGCTTCCGGGACAGGGAAGCTTTCTTT
TRBD2,.,TRBJ2-1,TRBV27,CASSLLGGGNNEQFF,TGTGCCAGCAGCCTCCTGGGCGGGGGAAACAATGAGCAGTTCTTC
.,few,TRBJ1-1,TRBV5-6,CASSAPQGRTEAFF,TGTGCCAGCAGCGCCCCACAGGGTCGCACTGAAGCTTTCTTT
.,.,TRBJ2-3,TRBV7-6,CASSSHYRASSTDTQYF,TGTGCCAGCAGCTCACATTACAGGGCCTCTAGCACAGATACGCAGTATTTT
.,few,TRBJ1-2,TRBV6-5,CASRDELYGYTF,TGTGCCAGCCGGGACGAGCTATATGGCTACACCTTC
TRBD1,.,TRBJ2-1,TRBV7-6,CASSPGTGDYNEQFF,TGTGCCAGCAGCCCCGGGACAGGGGACTACAATGAGCAGTTCTTC
.,many,TRBJ1-4,TRBV7-2,CASSLDPGRGEKLFF,TGTGCCAGCAGCTTAGACCCAGGAAGGGGTGAAAAACTGTTTTTT
TRBD2,.,TRBJ2-3,TRBV9,CASSPRSVLAGTDTQYF,TGTGCCAGCAGCCCACGGTCGGTTCTAGCGGGCACAGATACGCAGTATTTT
.,few,TRBJ1-6,TRBV4-1,CASSQWSEGANSPLHF,TGCGCCAGCAGCCAATGGTCTGAGGGAGCAAATTCACCCCTCCACTTT
.,.,TRBJ2-7,TRBV24-1,CATSDLDGPEQYF,TGTGCCACCAGTGACCTCGACGGACCCGAGCAGTACTTC
.,.,TRBJ1-1,TRBV2,CASSGSFEEGNTEAFF,TGTGCCAGCAGTGGGTCTTTTGAGGAGGGGAACACTGAAGCTTTCTTT
TRBD1,once,TRBJ2-7,TRBV19,CASSWTGNEQYF,TGTGCCAGTAGTTGGACAGGGAACGAGCAGTACTTC
.,.,TRBJ2-7,TRBV7-3,CASSLSLGATYEQYF,TGTGCCAGCAGCTTATCTTTGGGGGCGACCTACGAGCAGTACTTC
TRBD1,.,TRBJ1-2,TRBV6-6,CASSYSPLQGVRNYGYTF,TGTGCCAGCAGTTACTCCCCCCTCCAGGGGGTGAGGAACTATGGCTACACCTTC
.,few,TRBJ1-5,TRBV23-1,CASSRGATTQPQHF,TGCGCCAGCAGTCGGGGCGCTACGACTCAGCCCCAGCATTTT
.,.,TRBJ1-5,TRBV2,CASSEYRDNNQPQHF,TGTGCCAGCAGTGAATACCGGGATAATAATCAGCCCCAGCATTTT
TRBD2,few,TRBJ2-7,TRBV28,CASSLLGGDAYEQYF,TGTGCCAGCAGTTTATTGGGGGGGGACGCCTACGAGCAGTACTTC
.,many,TRBJ2-5,TRBV5-1,CASSWEAAGTPLGTQYF,TGCGCCAGCAGCTGGGAGGCGGCGGGGACACCCTTAGGGACCCAGTACTTC
TRBD1,many,TRBJ1-1,TRBV14,CASSPGQVEMTTEAFF,TGTGCCAGCAGCCCTGGACAGGTAGAGATGACAACTGAAGCTTTCTTT
.,.,TRBJ1-2,TRBV2,CASSERVLVGYTF,TGTGCCAGCAGTGAGCGGGTTCTAGTGGGCTACACCTTC
TRBD1,.,TRBJ2-3,TRBV27,CASTGPPGTGATDTQYF,TGTGCCAGCACCGGCCCCCCGGGGACAGGGGCTACAGATACGCAGTATTTT
.,.,TRBJ1-5,TRBV4-1,CASSQDMRQPQHF,TGCGCCAGCAGCCAAGATATGCGCCAGCCCCAGCATTTT